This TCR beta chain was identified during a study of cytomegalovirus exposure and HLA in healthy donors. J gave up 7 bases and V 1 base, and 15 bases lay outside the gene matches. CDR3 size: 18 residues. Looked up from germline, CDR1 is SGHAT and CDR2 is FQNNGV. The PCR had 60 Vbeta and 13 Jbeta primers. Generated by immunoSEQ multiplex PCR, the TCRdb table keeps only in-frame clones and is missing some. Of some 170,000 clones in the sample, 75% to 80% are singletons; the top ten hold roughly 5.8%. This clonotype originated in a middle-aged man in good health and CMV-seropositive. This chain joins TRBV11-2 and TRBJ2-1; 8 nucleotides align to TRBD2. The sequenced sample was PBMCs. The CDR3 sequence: CASSLGAGGSGGPNEQFF. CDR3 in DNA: TGTGCCAGCAGCTTAGGGGCGGGCGGATCGGGAGGGCCGAATGAGCAGTTCTTC.